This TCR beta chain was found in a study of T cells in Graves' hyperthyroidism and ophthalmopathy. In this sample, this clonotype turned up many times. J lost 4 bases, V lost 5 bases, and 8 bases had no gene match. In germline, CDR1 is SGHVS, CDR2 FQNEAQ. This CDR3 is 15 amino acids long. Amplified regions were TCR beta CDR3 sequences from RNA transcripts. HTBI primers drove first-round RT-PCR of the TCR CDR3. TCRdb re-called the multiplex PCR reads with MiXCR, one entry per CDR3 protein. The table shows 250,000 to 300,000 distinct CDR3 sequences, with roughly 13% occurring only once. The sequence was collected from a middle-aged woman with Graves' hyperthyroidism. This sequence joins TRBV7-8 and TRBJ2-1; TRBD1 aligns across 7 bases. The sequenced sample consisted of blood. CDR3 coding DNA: TGTGCCAGCAGCAGTACAGGGGTCCAATACAATGAGCAGTTCTTC. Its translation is CASSSTGVQYNEQFF.